This T cell receptor beta chain emerged from a study of blood T cell repertoires in COVID-19. Study details: Sites across the United States, Italy and Spain contributed samples from acute and convalescent COVID-19.

CDR1 is SGHDT, CDR2 YYEEEE, per germline. The CDR3 runs to 18 residues. The V end lost 4 bases, the J end lost 6 bases, and 29 bases lay between the germline ends. In the original workflow: Reference gene primer amplification gave estimated nucleated cell counts. The assay was immunoSEQ multiplex PCR, and TCRdb's table has in-frame clones only and misses some. Clone size and the V and J calls come from that table; the DNA yielded D and trimming. The sample has tens of thousands of clones; roughly 90% are singletons. Sample: peripheral blood. The receptor's source is a man in his fifties or sixties with acute or convalescent COVID-19. The J gene is TRBJ2-7, the V gene TRBV5-6; perhaps TRBD2 as D (6 bases). The CDR3: CASSGGLPPTPPMGEQYF. Here the CDR3 DNA reads TGTGCCAGCAGCGGGGGACTCCCACCTACCCCCCCCATGGGCGAGCAGTACTTC.